This T cell receptor beta chain was recorded in a study of early T cells in non-severe SARS-CoV-2 infection (dated by TCRdb to the early 2020s). In terms of the full investigation: Bulk RNA from unsorted whole blood was used for TCR sequencing, so alpha and beta chains could not be paired. The investigation overall reported the following: VDJdb matching was skewed toward anti-spike CD8 responses and likely underestimated virus-specific expansions by missing private and CD4 specificities.

A case-control design nested within a healthcare worker cohort in London, UK, was used, with weekly nasopharyngeal swab PCR tests and blood sampling performed. Healthcare workers were recruited between 23 and 31 March 2020, during the week of the UK lockdown, and were followed weekly for up to roughly 16 weeks. There are many counts of this clonotype. Its antigen remains undetermined. Per-base qualities were not stored, and no clone one base away is much larger. Preparation of the library involved 5' RACE. The run used a NextSeq 500. In the TCR library protocol, unique molecular identifiers were attached to individual cDNA molecules to correct for PCR bias and sequencing error. Both TCR alpha and beta chains were sequenced, and tight co-correlation was observed between alpha and beta sequence abundances in each sample. The authors' analysis ran thus. Decombinator V4 was used to perform V gene, J gene and CDR3 annotation of TCR sequences. TCRs were defined as expanded if a significant change between any two time points was detected under a Poisson model with p below 0.0001. TCR abundances were normalised to the total number of TCRs sequenced in each sample and reported as counts per million. TRAV1-2 paired with TRAJ12, TRAJ20 or TRAJ33 defined MAIT TCRs, while TRAV10 paired with TRAJ18 defined iNKT TCRs. A search of VDJdb, accessed on 1 November 2021, was run for TCRs annotated to CMV, EBV and SARS-CoV-2, with TCRs annotated for multiple antigens excluded. In-frame beta chains were kept once TCRdb had trimmed the public reads at Q25 with fastp and called clones with MiXCR. Every CDR3 protein is listed once, alongside the most common genes and DNA of its rows. The V and J calls, along with clone size, are taken from TCRdb and not from the paper's own processing. Here the sample has tens of thousands of distinct CDR3 sequences; 5.8% occur a single time. The biggest ten clones account for about 8% of the sample.

Here V drops 4 bases and J drops 7 bases, and the junction holds 7 bases not matched to any gene. Via the germline V gene, CDR1 is SGHRS and CDR2 YFSETQ. The CDR3 goes from the cysteine to the phenylalanine over 14 residues. The sequence is cut down to CDR3 DNA, 42 bases in frame from base 1. This receptor chain uses TRBV5-1 and TRBJ1-4, and 7 bases in between align with TRBD1. Sequencing input: whole blood. This sequence originates from an adult who was a healthcare worker with PCR-confirmed SARS-CoV-2 infection or an uninfected control (not recorded which). The CDR3 loop reads CASSPGDRTEKLFF. The DNA is TGCGCCAGCAGCCCTGGGGACAGAACTGAAAAACTGTTTTTT.